This T cell receptor beta chain was identified during a study of blood T cell repertoires in COVID-19. Study overall: Specimens from acute and convalescent COVID-19 originated in the United States, Italy and Spain.

The CDR3 extends over 14 amino acids. CDR1 is MNHEY and CDR2 is SVGAGI in the germline V gene. V dropped 7 bases and J dropped 1 base, with 10 bases sitting between them. Which cohort a participant joined came from the clinical history participants gave. Repertoires were generated with immunoSEQ multiplex PCR, while TCRdb's copy carries only in-frame clones and drops some. The repertoire holds about 500,000 clones, approximately 90% seen once, with about 0.65% in the top ten. This TCR was recovered from a woman between 18 and 29 years old who had recovered from COVID-19. Sequenced: PBMCs or T cells enriched from blood (not recorded which). The chain links TRBV6-5 to TRBJ2-2, with D possibly matching TRBD1 (6 bases). The CDR3 DNA sequence: TGTGCCAGCACCGGGACATTGAACACCGGGGAGCTGTTTTTT. Translating it yields CASTGTLNTGELFF.